Following are 26 T cell receptor beta chains from one sample sequenced in a study of blood T cell repertoires in COVID-19. Produced via immunoSEQ multiplex PCR; TCRdb's table is partial and in-frame only. The data hold around 160,000 clones, with 70% to 90% observed a single time. Sequences were obtained from peripheral blood. These receptors all come from a human donor in a cohort sampled during active COVID-19.

The chain is built from TRBV5-1 and TRBJ2-2; TRBD1 matches at 8 bases. CDR1 and CDR2 (germline): SGHRS, YFSETQ. The CDR3 is 17 amino acids. V gave up 0 bases and J gave up 2 bases; unmatched junction bases: 6. CDR3 in amino acids: CASSLVSGQANTGELFF. The CDR3 DNA follows: TGCGCCAGCAGCTTGGTATCGGGACAGGCAAACACCGGGGAGCTGTTTTTT.

Only one count was recorded for this clone. The J gene is TRBJ2-3, the V gene TRBV28, with TRBD2 identical over 14 bases. The CDR3 runs 16 residues. Per the germline V gene, CDR1 is MDHEN and CDR2 is SYDVKM. V dropped 5 bases and J dropped 0; count of bases not matched to a gene: 1. CDR3 in DNA: TGTGCCAGCAGTGGGACTAGCGGGGGAAGCACAGATACGCAGTATTTT. The encoded protein is CASSGTSGGSTDTQYF.

This chain joins TRBV6-5 and TRBJ1-2; maybe TRBD1 (6 bases). The V end was cut by 3 bases, the J end by 8 bases, with 13 bases between. CDR1 MNHEY and CDR2 SVGAGI come from the germline V gene. The CDR3 consists of 13 residues. CDR3 sequence (DNA): TGTGCCAGCAGTTATAGGGGGGGTTGGGGCTACACCTTC. Translated: CASSYRGGWGYTF.

The DNA for the CDR3 is TGCGCCAGCAGCCAAGATGTTCGAGGGTCTGGGGCCAACGTCCTGACTTTC. Translated: CASSQDVRGSGANVLTF. The chain recombines TRBV4-3 with TRBJ2-6; D may be TRBD2 (5 bases). CDR3 length: 17 residues. The V end was cut by 0 bases, the J end by 1 base, with 10 bases between. Germline assignment: CDR1 LGHNA and CDR2 YSLEER.

The rearrangement joins TRBV7-9 to TRBJ2-7, with D perhaps TRBD1 (5 bases). V gave up 1 base and J gave up 1 base, with 11 bases separating them. The CDR3 runs to 15 residues. Looked up from germline, CDR1 is SEHNR and CDR2 is FQNEAQ (reference sequence). The CDR3 here is CASSLDPRTSYEQYF. CDR3 coding DNA: TGTGCCAGCAGCTTAGATCCCAGGACATCCTACGAGCAGTACTTC.

J is TRBJ1-6 and V is TRBV27; tentatively, D is TRBD1 (6 bases). The V end lost 4 bases, the J end lost 7 bases, and 14 bases lay between the germline ends. The length of the CDR3 is 15 residues. Germline V gene data show CDR1 as MNHEY and CDR2 as SMNVEV (reference sequence). Here the CDR3 reads CASSSKRTVNSPLHF. The CDR3 DNA is TGTGCCAGCAGTTCGAAAAGGACAGTAAATTCACCCCTCCACTTT.

V gene TRBV5-6 combines with J gene TRBJ2-5; weak D call: TRBD2 (5 bases). With 5 bases removed from V and 0 bases from J, the gap between germline ends came to 8 bases. The CDR3 sequence is 13 residues long. The germline gives CDR1 SGHDT, CDR2 YYEEEE. In DNA form, the CDR3 reads TGTGCCAGCAGACCGGACTACCAAGAGACCCAGTACTTC. Translation: CASRPDYQETQYF. The full variable domain, its missing parts supplied by reference TRBV5-6 and TRBJ2-5, is DAGVTQSPTHLIKTRGQQVTLRCSPKSGHDTVSWYQQALGQGPQFIFQYYEEEERQRGNFPDRFSGHQFPNYSSELNVNALLLGDSALYLCASRPDYQETQYFGPGTRLLVL.

V usage is TRBV7-9 and J usage is TRBJ2-1, with D unresolved. Germline assignment: CDR1 SEHNR and CDR2 FQNEAQ (reference sequence). This CDR3 is 16 amino acids long. Trimming took off 11 bases at V and 0 bases at J, with 20 bases between the two ends. The CDR3 protein is CAQSVEPVSSYNEQFF. For the CDR3, the DNA is TGTGCCCAAAGCGTGGAGCCTGTTTCCTCCTACAATGAGCAGTTCTTC.

The chain is built from TRBV6-4 and TRBJ2-2; a possible D gene is TRBD2 (6 bases). Trimming cost V 4 bases and J 3 bases, with 9 bases left between them. This CDR3 comprises 14 residues. Germline V gene sequence: CDR1 MRHNA, CDR2 SNTAGT. Here the CDR3 DNA reads TGTGCCAGCAGTGGCGGGGCTTACACCGGGGAGCTGTTTTTT. Protein: CASSGGAYTGELFF.

The gene calls are TRBV5-1 and TRBJ2-1; D is perhaps TRBD1 (6 bases). Germline lookup yields CDR1 SGHRS and CDR2 YFSETQ. The CDR3 length is 14 residues. V lost 4 bases to trimming and J lost 2 bases, with 10 bases between them. DNA of the CDR3: TGCGCCAGCAGCCTGCAGGGGCCCTACAATGAGCAGTTCTTC. The encoded protein is CASSLQGPYNEQFF.

The chain is built from TRBV6-5 and TRBJ1-2; 8 positions agree with TRBD1. V was pared by 10 bases and J by 13 bases, with 14 bases of the junction left unmatched. This CDR3 comprises 12 residues. Germline V CDR1 and CDR2: MNHEY, SVGAGI. The CDR3 DNA is TGTGCCACCCAGGGCAGGGGGCAGCACTCCACCTTC. It translates to CATQGRGQHSTF.

This clone is a singleton in its sample. This chain links TRBV7-2 with TRBJ2-1; 7 nucleotides match TRBD2. CDR3 size: 14 residues. Trimming removed 1 base from V and 10 bases from J; junction bases left unmatched: 7. Per the germline V gene, CDR1 is SGHTA and CDR2 is FQGNSA. The CDR3 DNA follows: TGTGCCAGCAGCTTAGAAATTCGGGAGGCCGAGCAGTTCTTC. Its translation: CASSLEIREAEQFF.

This clone appeared a few times. The chain is built from TRBV6-4 and TRBJ2-3; possible D gene TRBD1, 5 bases. The CDR3 loop spans 16 amino acids. V was shortened by 2 bases and J by 3 bases, with 15 bases between the two germline ends. Germline CDR1 and CDR2: MRHNA and SNTAGT. The CDR3 bases are TGTGCCAGCAGTGACGCAGGGCGAGCTCTAACAGATACGCAGTATTTT. Residues: CASSDAGRALTDTQYF.

The rearrangement uses TRBV7-3 and TRBJ2-2; possibly TRBD1 for D (6 bases). The CDR3 is made up of 16 amino acids. Trimming stripped 8 bases from V and 2 bases from J, with 18 bases between. Germline values: CDR1 SGHTA, CDR2 FQGTGA. DNA for the CDR3: TGTGCCAGCGCCATCGAAGGGGGAAGAAACACCGGGGAGCTGTTTTTT. This translates into CASAIEGGRNTGELFF. Full variable domain (outside the CDR3, taken from reference TRBV7-3 and TRBJ2-2): GAGVSQTPSNKVTEKGKYVELRCDPISGHTALYWYRQSLGQGPEFLIYFQGTGAADDSGLPNDRFFAVRPEGSVSTLKIQRTERGDSAVYLCASAIEGGRNTGELFFGEGSRLTVL.

The chain is built from TRBV10-3 and TRBJ2-7; D is uncertain. This CDR3 comprises 14 residues. V lost 6 bases and J lost 6, with 18 bases in between. Germline V gene sequence: CDR1 ENHRY, CDR2 SYGVKD. The CDR3 nucleotides read TGTGCCATCAGGGCGTACGGCGGCGGCCCCGAGCAGTACTTC. Translation: CAIRAYGGGPEQYF.

The chain recombines TRBV2 with TRBJ1-1, with TRBD1 as a possible D gene (5 bases). V was pared by 3 bases and J by 1 base, with 12 bases between. Germline CDR1 and CDR2: SNHLY and FYNNEI. This CDR3 contains 15 residues. The CDR3 bases are TGTGCCAGCAGTGACGACAGTCTTAGGAACACTGAAGCTTTCTTT. Encoded protein: CASSDDSLRNTEAFF.

The rearrangement uses TRBV11-2 and TRBJ1-1; 10 nucleotides align to TRBD1. V gave up 4 bases and J gave up 6 bases; unmatched junction bases: 8. This CDR3 has 15 amino acids. Germline CDR1 SGHAT, CDR2 FQNNGV. CDR3 coding DNA: TGTGCCAGCAGCTCATTGACAGGGGGCGCCTCTGAAGCTTTCTTT. Translated: CASSSLTGGASEAFF.

In this sample, this clone turned up a few times. The rearrangement links TRBV4-3 to TRBJ2-3, with D perhaps TRBD1 (5 bases). The germline V gene has CDR1 LGHNA and CDR2 YSLEER. The length of the CDR3 is 15 residues. The V end lost 4 bases, the J end lost 9 bases, and 20 bases lay between the germline ends. The CDR3 bases are TGCGCCAGCAGCCCGACCGGAACAAACGACAGAACGCAGTATTTT. Protein: CASSPTGTNDRTQYF.

The chain employs TRBV4-3 and TRBJ2-1; D may be TRBD1 (7 bases). The CDR3 runs 15 residues. Germline CDR1 LGHNA, CDR2 YSLEER. Trimming took 3 bases from V and 9 from J, leaving 18 bases between them. The CDR3 protein is CASSHGAPRGVEQFF. In nucleotides, the CDR3 is TGCGCCAGCAGCCACGGGGCCCCCAGGGGGGTTGAGCAGTTCTTC.

This chain links TRBV20-1 with TRBJ2-1; no reliable D call. CDR1 and CDR2 (germline): DFQATT, SNEGSKA (reference sequence). V lost 6 bases, J lost 12 bases, and 12 bases lay in between. The CDR3 covers 10 residues. CDR3 nucleotides: TGCAGTGCCAATAGTATGCGGCAGTTCTTC. Translated, it gives CSANSMRQFF.

In DNA, the CDR3 is TGTGCCAGCAGGCCCCCTAGCGGGGGCGCATTTGGGCAGTTCTTC. It codes for CASRPPSGGAFGQFF. V and J are TRBV27 and TRBJ2-1, with TRBD2 identical over 10 bases. V was pared by 6 bases and J by 12 bases, with 14 bases of the junction left unmatched. The CDR3 loop spans 15 amino acids. Germline V lookup: CDR1 MNHEY, CDR2 SMNVEV (reference sequence).

This clone appeared a single time. The V gene is TRBV15, the J gene TRBJ2-1; TRBD1 matches 8 bases. Germline CDR1 reads LNHNV; CDR2 reads YYDKDF (reference sequence). Unmatched junction bases numbered 3, after V lost 0 bases and J lost 8 bases. The CDR3 totals 14 residues. CDR3 sequence (DNA): TGTGCCACCAGCAGAGAGGGGACAGGCGATGAGCAGTTCTTC. Amino acids: CATSREGTGDEQFF.

This clone was found a few times. This chain links TRBV19 with TRBJ2-2; 9 bases line up with TRBD1. V was clipped by 5 bases and J by 8 bases; unmatched bases: 9. CDR1 and CDR2 (germline): LNHDA, SQIVND (reference sequence). The CDR3 extends over 15 amino acids. The CDR3 here is CASSWGTGISGELFF. CDR3 DNA: TGTGCCAGTAGTTGGGGGACAGGGATTTCTGGGGAGCTGTTTTTT.

V is TRBV6-2 or TRBV6-3 and J is TRBJ1-5; 9 nucleotides match TRBD1. Unmatched junction bases numbered 10, after V lost 1 base and J lost 6 bases. CDR3 size: 17 residues. Per the germline V gene, CDR1 is MNHEY and CDR2 is SVGEGT. DNA of the CDR3: TGTGCCAGCAGTTACTTCCGGGGACAGGGTTTCGTTCAGCCCCAGCATTTT. Encoded protein: CASSYFRGQGFVQPQHF.

This rearrangement joins TRBV7-2 to TRBJ2-3; D is possibly TRBD1 (6 bases). The CDR3 extends over 15 amino acids. The germline V and J ends were trimmed by 5 bases and 3 bases, with 15 bases remaining between them. Germline lookup yields CDR1 SGHTA and CDR2 FQGNSA. CDR3: CASSPANRETDTQYF. The CDR3 nucleotides read TGTGCCAGCAGCCCCGCCAACAGGGAGACAGATACGCAGTATTTT.

In this sample, this clone turned up once. The chain joins TRBV7-2 to TRBJ2-1; D remains unclear. V was shortened by 8 bases and J by 5 bases, with 19 bases between the two germline ends. From germline, CDR1 is SGHTA and CDR2 FQGNSA. This CDR3 contains 15 residues. The CDR3 sequence is CASGPPAAGHNEQFF. In DNA form, the CDR3 reads TGTGCCAGCGGCCCCCCCGCGGCCGGCCACAATGAGCAGTTCTTC.